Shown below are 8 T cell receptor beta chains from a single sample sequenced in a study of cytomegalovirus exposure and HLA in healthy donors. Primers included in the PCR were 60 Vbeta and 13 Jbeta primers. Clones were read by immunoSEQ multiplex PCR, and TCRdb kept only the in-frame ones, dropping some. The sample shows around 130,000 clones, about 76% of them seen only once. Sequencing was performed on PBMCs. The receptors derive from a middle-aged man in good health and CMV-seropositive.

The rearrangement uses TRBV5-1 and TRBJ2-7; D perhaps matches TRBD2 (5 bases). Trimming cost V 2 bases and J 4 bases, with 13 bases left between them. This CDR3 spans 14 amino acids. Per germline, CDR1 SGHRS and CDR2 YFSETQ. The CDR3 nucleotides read TGCGCCAGCAGCTTAGACGAGGACTTGTACGAGCAGTACTTC. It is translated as CASSLDEDLYEQYF.

The CDR3 sequence: CASSSYSSYNEQFF. CDR3 sequence (DNA): TGTGCCAGCAGCTCCTATAGCTCCTACAATGAGCAGTTCTTC. The chain is built from TRBV28 and TRBJ2-1, with D unclear. The germline V gene has CDR1 MDHEN and CDR2 SYDVKM. The CDR3 extends over 14 amino acids. V was shortened by 6 bases and J by 0 bases, with 9 bases between the two germline ends.

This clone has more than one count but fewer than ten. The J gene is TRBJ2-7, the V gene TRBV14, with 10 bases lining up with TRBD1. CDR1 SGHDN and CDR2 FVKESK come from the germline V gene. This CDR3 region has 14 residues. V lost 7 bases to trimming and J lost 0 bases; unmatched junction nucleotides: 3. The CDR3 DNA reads TGTGCCAGCATGCGGACAGGGGGCTCCTACGAGCAGTACTTC. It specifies CASMRTGGSYEQYF. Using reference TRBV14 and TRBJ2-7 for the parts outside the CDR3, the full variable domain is EAGVTQFPSHSVIEKGQTVTLRCDPISGHDNLYWYRRVMGKEIKFLLHFVKESKQDESGMPNNRFLAERTGGTYSTLKVQPAELEDSGVYFCASMRTGGSYEQYFGPGTRLTVT.

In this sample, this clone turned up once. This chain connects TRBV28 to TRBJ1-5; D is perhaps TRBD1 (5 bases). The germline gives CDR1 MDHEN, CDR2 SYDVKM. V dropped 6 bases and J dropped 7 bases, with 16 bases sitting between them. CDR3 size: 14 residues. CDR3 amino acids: CASRGDSGQQPQHF. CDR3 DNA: TGTGCCAGCAGAGGGGACTCGGGGCAGCAGCCCCAGCATTTT.

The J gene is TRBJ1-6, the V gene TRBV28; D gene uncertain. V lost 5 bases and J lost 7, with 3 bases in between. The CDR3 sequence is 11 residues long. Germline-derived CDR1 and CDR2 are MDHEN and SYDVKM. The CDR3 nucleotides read TGTGCCAGCAGTGAGAATTCACCCCTCCACTTT. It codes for CASSENSPLHF.

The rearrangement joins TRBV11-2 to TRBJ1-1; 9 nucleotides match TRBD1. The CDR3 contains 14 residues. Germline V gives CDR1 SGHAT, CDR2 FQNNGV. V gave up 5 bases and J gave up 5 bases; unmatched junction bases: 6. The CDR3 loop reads CASSVTGGRTEAFF. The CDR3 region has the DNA TGTGCCAGCAGCGTCACAGGGGGCCGGACTGAAGCTTTCTTT.

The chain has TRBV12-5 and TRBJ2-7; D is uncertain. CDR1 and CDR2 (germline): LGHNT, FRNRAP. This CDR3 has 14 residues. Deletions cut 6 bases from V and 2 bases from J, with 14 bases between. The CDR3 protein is CASGPTVNTYEQYF. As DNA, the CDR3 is TGTGCTAGTGGCCCAACAGTGAATACCTACGAGCAGTACTTC. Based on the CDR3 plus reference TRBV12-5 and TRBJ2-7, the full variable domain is DARVTQTPRHKVTEMGQEVTMRCQPILGHNTVFWYRQTMMQGLELLAYFRNRAPLDDSGMPKDRFSAEMPDATLATLKIQPSEPRDSAVYFCASGPTVNTYEQYFGPGTRLTVT.

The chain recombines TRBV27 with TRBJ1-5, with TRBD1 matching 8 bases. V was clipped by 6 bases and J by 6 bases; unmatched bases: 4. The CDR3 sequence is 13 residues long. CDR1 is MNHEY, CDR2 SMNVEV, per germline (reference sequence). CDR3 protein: CASSRDRTQPQHF. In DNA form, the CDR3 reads TGTGCCAGCAGCCGGGACAGGACTCAGCCCCAGCATTTT.